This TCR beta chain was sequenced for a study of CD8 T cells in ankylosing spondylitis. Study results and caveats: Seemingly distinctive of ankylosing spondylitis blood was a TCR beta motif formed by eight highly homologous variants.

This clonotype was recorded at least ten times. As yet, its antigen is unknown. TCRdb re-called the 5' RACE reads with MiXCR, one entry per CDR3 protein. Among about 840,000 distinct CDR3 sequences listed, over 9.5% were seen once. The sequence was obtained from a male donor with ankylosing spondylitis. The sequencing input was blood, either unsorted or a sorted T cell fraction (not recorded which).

CDR3 residues: CATSRDGGQGAHTQYF. In DNA, the CDR3 is TGTGCCACCAGCAGAGATGGGGGACAGGGAGCCCATACGCAGTATTTT. V and J are TRBV15 and TRBJ2-3, with 9 bases aligning to TRBD1. The CDR3 covers 16 residues. Trimming removed 0 bases from V and 7 bases from J; junction bases left unmatched: 8. From germline, CDR1 is LNHNV and CDR2 YYDKDF (reference sequence).